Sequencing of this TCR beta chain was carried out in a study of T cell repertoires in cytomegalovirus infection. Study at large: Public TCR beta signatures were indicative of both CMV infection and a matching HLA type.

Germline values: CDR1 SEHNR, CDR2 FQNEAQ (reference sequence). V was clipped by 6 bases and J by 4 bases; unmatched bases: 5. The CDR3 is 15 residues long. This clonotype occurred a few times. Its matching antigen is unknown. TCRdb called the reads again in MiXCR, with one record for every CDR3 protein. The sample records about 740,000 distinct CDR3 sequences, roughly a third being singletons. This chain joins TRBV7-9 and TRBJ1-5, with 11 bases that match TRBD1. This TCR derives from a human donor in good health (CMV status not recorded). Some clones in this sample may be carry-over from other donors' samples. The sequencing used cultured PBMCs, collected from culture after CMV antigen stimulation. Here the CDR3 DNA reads TGTGCCAGCAGTTCCGGGACAGGGGGAAATCAGCCCCAGCATTTT. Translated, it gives CASSSGTGGNQPQHF.